This T cell receptor beta chain was documented in a study (dated by TCRdb to about 2016). In terms of the full investigation: The research examined where HIV persistence comes from in people whose immune systems controlled HIV infection without treatment.

Library construction relied on 5' RACE. Reads for this sample came from an Illumina HiSeq 2000. The public reads were quality trimmed at Q25 with fastp and then assembled into clones with MiXCR by TCRdb, keeping productive beta chains. Records with the same CDR3 protein are collapsed into one entry carrying the most frequent genes and DNA. The sample table contains around 1,400 distinct CDR3 sequences; only one count was recorded for around 7.2% of them. The top ten clonotypes cover approximately 12% of the sample. This clonotype is assessed as medium-sized (0.01 to 0.1%). It has no known antigen specificity. No much larger clone is present one base from it, and per-base qualities are unavailable. There are 14 amino acids in the CDR3, from cysteine to phenylalanine inclusive. Only the CDR3 DNA stays, 42 bases, in frame from base 1. As encoded in the germline V gene (reference sequence), CDR1 is DFQATT while CDR2 is SNEGSKA. The junction shows trimming of 5 bases on V and 8 bases on J, plus 16 bases between the germline ends.

The chain employs TRBV20-1 and TRBJ1-6, with the D gene too uncertain to name. Sequenced material: central memory T cells from blood PBMCs. Per the publication, the cell subset or site label means: central memory CD4+ T cells. The source of this sequence is a male donor with HIV. The sequenced DNA is TGCAGTGCTCGTTCACGACTTGCGGATTCACCCCTCCACTTT. Its product reads: CSARSRLADSPLHF.